This T cell receptor (beta chain) derives from a study of blood T cell repertoires in COVID-19. Study summary: The United States, Italy and Spain were the sources of the acute and convalescent COVID-19 samples. PBMCs, B-cell-depleted T cells, or T cells provided the cDNA or gDNA that made up the material.

The authors' processing: Reference gene primer amplification in the assay estimated nucleated cell counts. Generated by immunoSEQ multiplex PCR, the TCRdb table keeps only in-frame clones and is missing some. V and J calls and clone size are those listed in that table; D and trimming were worked out from the DNA. The table has 220,000 or so clones, 65% to 85% seen once. The source of this sequence is a woman aged 60-75 years with acute or convalescent COVID-19. The sample was peripheral blood.

Here the CDR3 reads CASSYSTANYGYTF. The CDR3 DNA follows: TGTGCCAGCAGTTACTCGACTGCTAACTATGGCTACACCTTC. This chain uses TRBV6-5 with TRBJ1-2; D is ambiguous. CDR3 length: 14 amino acids. The V gene lost 0 bases and the J gene lost 0 bases, with 5 bases spanning the gap. CDR1 is MNHEY and CDR2 is SVGAGI in the germline V gene.